This TCR beta chain originates from a study of blood T cell repertoires in COVID-19. There are 15 residues in the CDR3. From germline, CDR1 is MGHDK and CDR2 SYGVNS. V was clipped by 3 bases and J by 0 bases, with 6 bases between them. Measured with immunoSEQ multiplex PCR; TCRdb has only the in-frame clones, and not every one. Here the sample spans over 350,000 clones, more than 75% being singletons. The cohort comprised adults aged 18 to 89 years residing in approximately 25 US areas. The sequence derives from a woman aged 18-29 years who had recovered from COVID-19. Sequenced sample: PBMCs or T cells enriched from blood (not recorded which). The chain carries TRBV25-1 and TRBJ1-6; D gene ambiguous. The CDR3, as DNA: TGTGCCAGCAGTGATCCAGGCTCCTATAATTCACCCCTCCACTTT. Translated, it gives CASSDPGSYNSPLHF.